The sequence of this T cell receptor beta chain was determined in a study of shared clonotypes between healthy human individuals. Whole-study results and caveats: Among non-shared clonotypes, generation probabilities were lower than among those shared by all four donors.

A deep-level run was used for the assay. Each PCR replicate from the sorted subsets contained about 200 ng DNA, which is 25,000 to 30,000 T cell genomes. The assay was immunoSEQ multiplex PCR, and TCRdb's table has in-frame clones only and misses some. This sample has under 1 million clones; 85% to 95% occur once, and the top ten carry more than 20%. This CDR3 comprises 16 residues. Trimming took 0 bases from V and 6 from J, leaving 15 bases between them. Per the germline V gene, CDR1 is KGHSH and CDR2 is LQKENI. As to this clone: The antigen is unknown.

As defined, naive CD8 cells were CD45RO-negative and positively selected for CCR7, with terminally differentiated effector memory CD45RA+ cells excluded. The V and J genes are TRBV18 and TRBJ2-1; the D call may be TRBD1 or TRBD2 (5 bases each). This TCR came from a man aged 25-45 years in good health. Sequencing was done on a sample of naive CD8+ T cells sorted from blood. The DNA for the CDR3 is TGTGCCAGCTCACCACCCCGCGCAGAGGGGAGCAATGAGCAGTTCTTC. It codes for CASSPPRAEGSNEQFF.